The rows below give T cell receptor beta chains drawn from one sample of a study of blood T cell repertoires in COVID-19. The protocol was immunoSEQ multiplex PCR, while the TCRdb copy is restricted to in-frame clones and leaves out a portion. Counted here are under 140,000 clones, roughly 91% occurring once; the ten biggest clones make up around 3%. Material: peripheral blood. These receptors originate from a woman in her forties or fifties with acute or convalescent COVID-19. Each CDR3 is given with its conserved first and last residue. D genes are given only for firm matches. Rows may omit the clone size; those that give it use once, few, many or a size class.

TRBJ2-2	-	-	TRBV10-2	TGCGCCAGCAGTGGATCCGTAGCGGCGAACACCGGGGAGCTGTTTTTT	CASSGSVAANTGELFF
TRBJ1-2	-	TRBD1	TRBV11-2	TGTGCCAGCAGCTTAGGGACAGGGAATGGCTACACCTTC	CASSLGTGNGYTF
TRBJ1-4	-	-	TRBV5-5	TGTGCCAGCAGCCCAAGCCAGGGGACAACTAATGAAAAACTGTTTTTT	CASSPSQGTTNEKLFF
TRBJ1-4	-	TRBD1	TRBV2	TGTGCCAGCAGCCGACAGGGACCAAACGAAAAACTGTTTTTT	CASSRQGPNEKLFF
TRBJ2-2	-	-	TRBV5-4	TGTGCCAGCAGCTTGGGGCCCAGCCGGGCCGGGGAGCTGTTTTTT	CASSLGPSRAGELFF
TRBJ2-3	-	TRBD2	TRBV30	TGTGCCTGGCAACCGGGACTAGCAACAGATACGCAGTATTTT	CAWQPGLATDTQYF
TRBJ2-5	-	-	TRBV15	TGTGCCACCAGCAGAGTAGCGTTCGCGGGTCGAGAGACCCAGTACTTC	CATSRVAFAGRETQYF
TRBJ2-1	-	TRBD1	TRBV18	TGTGCCAGCTCACCACCATCGGGACAGCCCTACAATGAGCAGTTCTTC	CASSPPSGQPYNEQFF
TRBJ1-3	-	TRBD1	TRBV6-5	TGTGCCAGCAGAGGCAGGGGGCGCGGGGGCAACACCATATATTTT	CASRGRGRGGNTIYF
TRBJ1-1	-	-	TRBV10-3	TGTGCCATCAGTGATGTGAAGGGGGGGGTGAACACTGAAGCTTTCTTT	CAISDVKGGVNTEAFF
TRBJ1-1	-	-	TRBV5-1	TGCGCCAGCAGCTTGGTCGGCAGGGCTAGGACTGAAGCTTTCTTT	CASSLVGRARTEAFF
TRBJ2-7	-	TRBD1	TRBV5-5	TGTGCCAGCAGCCCCGGGACAGGGTCCCTCTACGAGCAGTACTTC	CASSPGTGSLYEQYF
TRBJ2-1	-	TRBD2	TRBV5-4	TGTGCCAGCAGCTTGGCCGGAACTAGCGGGTCTTTCAATGAGCAGTTCTTC	CASSLAGTSGSFNEQFF
TRBJ2-7	-	-	TRBV5-6	TGTGCCAGCAGCTTGGCGGCGCAGGGCTACGAGCAGTACTTC	CASSLAAQGYEQYF
TRBJ2-1	-	-	TRBV21-1	TGTGCCAGCAGCAAAGGGCCCCCCAGGGGCAAGGATGAGCAGTTCTTC	CASSKGPPRGKDEQFF
TRBJ1-2	few	-	TRBV2	TGTGCCAGCAGTGAAGCACGGGCGGCTTCGGGAGGCTACACCTTC	CASSEARAASGGYTF
TRBJ1-1	-	TRBD1	TRBV6-2/TRBV6-3	TGTGCCAGCAGTCCCGACCGGGACAGGGGGCAGGAAAACACTGAAGCTTTCTTT	CASSPDRDRGQENTEAFF
TRBJ1-4	-	-	TRBV19	TGTGCCAGTAGTATTGATAGGGGTGAAAAACTGTTTTTT	CASSIDRGEKLFF
TRBJ1-2	-	-	TRBV29-1	TGCAGCGTTGGACCGGTGATGGACAGCTACAACTATGGCTACACCTTC	CSVGPVMDSYNYGYTF
TRBJ2-2	-	TRBD2	TRBV11-2	TGTGCCAGCAGCTTAACCCGGACTAGCGGGAGAACCGGGGAGCTGTTTTTT	CASSLTRTSGRTGELFF
TRBJ2-1	-	-	TRBV6-4	TGTGCCAGCAGTGACTCCCCTACTAGTCTCTATGAGCAGTTCTTC	CASSDSPTSLYEQFF
TRBJ1-5	-	TRBD1	TRBV6-6	TGTGCCGGGTCGACAGGGAGCAATCAGCCCCAGCATTTT	CAGSTGSNQPQHF
TRBJ1-2	once	-	TRBV5-5	TGTGCCAGCAGCCCGGACAGCGGAGGCTATGGCTACACCTTC	CASSPDSGGYGYTF
TRBJ2-6	-	TRBD1	TRBV7-9	TGTGCCAGCAGCTTAGCGGATCGACAGGGTGCAGGGGCCAACGTCCTGACTTTC	CASSLADRQGAGANVLTF
TRBJ1-6	-	-	TRBV6-1	TGTGCCAGCAGTGAAAAGGGGGGGGGTTATTCACCCCTCCACTTT	CASSEKGGGYSPLHF
TRBJ2-3	-	TRBD2	TRBV11-2	TGTGCCAGCAGCTACCACGGGACTAGAGGGATAGATACGCAGTATTTT	CASSYHGTRGIDTQYF
TRBJ2-1	-	TRBD2	TRBV3-1/TRBV3-2	TGTGCCAGCAGCCCCACTAGCGTTGGTGAGCAGTTCTTC	CASSPTSVGEQFF
TRBJ1-2	-	-	TRBV19	TGTGCCAGTAGTATCCGGAGGGAAGACTATGGCTACACCTTC	CASSIRREDYGYTF
TRBJ2-3	-	TRBD2	TRBV9	TGTGCCAGCAGCGTAGAAGCGGGAGGTCTATATACGCAGTATTTT	CASSVEAGGLYTQYF
TRBJ2-1	once	TRBD2	TRBV5-6	TGTGCCAGCAGCTCAGGACTAGCGGCCTACAATGAGCAGTTCTTC	CASSSGLAAYNEQFF